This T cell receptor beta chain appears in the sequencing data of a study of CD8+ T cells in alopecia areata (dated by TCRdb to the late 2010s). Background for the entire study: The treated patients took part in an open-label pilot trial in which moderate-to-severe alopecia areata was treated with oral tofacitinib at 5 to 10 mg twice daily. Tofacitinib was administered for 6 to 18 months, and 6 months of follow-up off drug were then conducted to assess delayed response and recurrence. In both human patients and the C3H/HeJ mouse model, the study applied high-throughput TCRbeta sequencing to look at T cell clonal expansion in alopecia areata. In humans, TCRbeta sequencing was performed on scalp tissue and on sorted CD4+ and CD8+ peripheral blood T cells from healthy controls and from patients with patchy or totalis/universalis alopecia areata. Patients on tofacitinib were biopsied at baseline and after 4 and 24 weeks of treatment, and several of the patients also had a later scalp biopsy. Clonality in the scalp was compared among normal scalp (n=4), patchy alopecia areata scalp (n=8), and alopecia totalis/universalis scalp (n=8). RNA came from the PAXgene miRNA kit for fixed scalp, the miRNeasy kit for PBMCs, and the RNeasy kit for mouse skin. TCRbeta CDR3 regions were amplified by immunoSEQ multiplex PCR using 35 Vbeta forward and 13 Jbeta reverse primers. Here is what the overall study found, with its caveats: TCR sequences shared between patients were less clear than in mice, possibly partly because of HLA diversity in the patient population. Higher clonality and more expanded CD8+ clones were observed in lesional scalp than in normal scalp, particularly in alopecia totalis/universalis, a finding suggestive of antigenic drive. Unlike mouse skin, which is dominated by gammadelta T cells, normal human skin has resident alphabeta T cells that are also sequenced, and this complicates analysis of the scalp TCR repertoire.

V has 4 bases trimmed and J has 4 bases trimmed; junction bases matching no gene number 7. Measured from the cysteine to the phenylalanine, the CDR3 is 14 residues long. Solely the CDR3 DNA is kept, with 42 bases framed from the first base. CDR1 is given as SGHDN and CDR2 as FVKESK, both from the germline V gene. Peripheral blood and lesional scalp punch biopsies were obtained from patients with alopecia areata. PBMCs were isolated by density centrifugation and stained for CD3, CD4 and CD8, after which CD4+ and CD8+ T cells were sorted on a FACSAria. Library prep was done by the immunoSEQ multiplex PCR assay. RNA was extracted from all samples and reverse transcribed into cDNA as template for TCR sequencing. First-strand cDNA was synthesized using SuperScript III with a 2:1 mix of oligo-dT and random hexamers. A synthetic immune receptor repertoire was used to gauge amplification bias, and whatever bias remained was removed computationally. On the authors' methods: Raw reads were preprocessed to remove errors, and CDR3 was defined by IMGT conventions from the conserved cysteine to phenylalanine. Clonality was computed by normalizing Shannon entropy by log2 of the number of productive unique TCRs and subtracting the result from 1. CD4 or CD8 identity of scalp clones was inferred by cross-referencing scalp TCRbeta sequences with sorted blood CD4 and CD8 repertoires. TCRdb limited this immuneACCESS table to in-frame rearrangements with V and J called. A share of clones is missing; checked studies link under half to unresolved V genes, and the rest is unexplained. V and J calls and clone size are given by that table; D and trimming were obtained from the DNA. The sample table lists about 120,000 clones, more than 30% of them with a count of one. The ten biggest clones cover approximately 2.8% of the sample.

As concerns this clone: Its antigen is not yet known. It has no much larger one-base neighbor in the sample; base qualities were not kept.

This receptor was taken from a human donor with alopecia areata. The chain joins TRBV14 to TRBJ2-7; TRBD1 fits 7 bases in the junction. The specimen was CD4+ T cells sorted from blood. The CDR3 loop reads CASSRDRVRYEQYF. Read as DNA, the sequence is TGTGCCAGCAGCCGCGACAGGGTGAGGTACGAGCAGTACTTC.